Listed below are T cell receptor beta chains from one sample, sequenced in a study of T cell responses to AZD1222 COVID-19 vaccine. Assay: immunoSEQ multiplex PCR; the TCRdb copy retains only in-frame clones and omits some. The sample contains 150,000 to 200,000 clones, 94% of which appear only once. The source material was peripheral blood, sampled on day 0 of AZD1222 vaccination. These receptors were taken from an adult in good health. Both conserved end residues are part of each CDR3. Each record gives: clone size, V gene, J gene, D gene, CDR3 protein, CDR3 DNA. D genes are given only for firm matches. Clone size is shown for a subset of rows, as once, few, many or a class of expanded clone.

.	TRBV4-1	TRBJ1-3	TRBD1	CASRVTGSGNTIYF	TGCGCCAGCAGGGTGACAGGGTCGGGAAACACCATATATTTT
.	TRBV2	TRBJ1-5	TRBD1	CASCGGTGDQPQHF	TGTGCCAGCTGCGGGGGGACAGGGGATCAGCCCCAGCATTTT
.	TRBV7-8	TRBJ1-6	TRBD1	CASSLPGQGRNSPLHF	TGTGCCAGCAGCTTACCCGGACAGGGGAGAAATTCACCCCTCCACTTT
.	TRBV12-3/TRBV12-4	TRBJ1-2	.	CASSPSTLYGYTF	TGTGCCAGCAGTCCGTCGACTCTCTACGGCTACACCTTC
.	TRBV28	TRBJ1-6	.	CASSPANNSPLHF	TGTGCCAGCAGCCCCGCTAATAATTCACCCCTCCACTTT
.	TRBV27	TRBJ1-1	.	CASRPQGLTEAFF	TGTGCCAGCAGGCCCCAGGGGCTCACTGAAGCTTTCTTT
once	TRBV2	TRBJ2-1	TRBD2	CASESDIAGGRNEQFF	TGTGCCAGCGAGTCGGATATAGCGGGAGGGCGTAATGAGCAGTTCTTC
.	TRBV19	TRBJ2-3	.	CASSIGHPRGAGPGTDTQYF	TGTGCCAGTAGTATAGGTCATCCCCGTGGTGCAGGCCCTGGCACAGATACGCAGTATTTT
.	TRBV14	TRBJ2-6	TRBD1	CASSQDRDRPRSGANVLTF	TGTGCCAGCAGCCAAGATCGGGACAGACCACGCTCTGGGGCCAACGTCCTGACTTTC
.	TRBV6-2/TRBV6-3	TRBJ2-1	.	CASSGRGQGLYNEQFF	TGTGCCAGCAGTGGACGAGGGCAGGGCCTCTACAATGAGCAGTTCTTC
.	TRBV5-1	TRBJ1-2	.	CASSLIGQSGYTF	TGCGCCAGCAGCCTGATAGGACAGTCGGGCTACACCTTC
.	TRBV7-3	TRBJ1-1	.	CASSLTAGGQEAFF	TGTGCCAGCAGCTTAACGGCGGGGGGCCAAGAAGCTTTCTTT
.	TRBV7-9	TRBJ2-1	TRBD1	CASRAPNLDRNSDQFF	TGTGCCAGCAGAGCTCCGAACTTGGACAGGAACTCTGACCAGTTCTTC
few	TRBV6-2/TRBV6-3	TRBJ2-7	TRBD1	CASSGGTGADGRYEQYF	TGTGCCAGCAGTGGAGGGACAGGGGCCGACGGAAGGTACGAGCAGTACTTC
.	TRBV27	TRBJ1-1	.	CASSTFRGALGNTEAFF	TGTGCCAGCAGTACATTTCGAGGCGCCCTGGGGAACACTGAAGCTTTCTTT
.	TRBV12-3/TRBV12-4	TRBJ1-1	TRBD1	CASSFSTGPAFF	TGTGCCAGCAGTTTCTCGACAGGGCCAGCTTTCTTT
.	TRBV19	TRBJ1-2	.	CASSPGPNAYGYTF	TGTGCCAGTAGTCCCGGACCGAACGCCTATGGCTACACCTTC
.	TRBV3-1/TRBV3-2	TRBJ1-2	TRBD1	CASSPQPYRGGGGYTF	TGTGCCAGCAGCCCACAGCCCTACAGGGGGGGAGGTGGCTACACCTTC
.	TRBV30	TRBJ1-2	TRBD1	CAWNGRGRIVGYTF	TGTGCCTGGAATGGTAGGGGGCGAATAGTTGGCTACACCTTC
.	TRBV9	TRBJ2-1	TRBD2	CASSGGLADTEQFF	TGTGCCAGCAGCGGGGGACTAGCGGATACTGAGCAGTTCTTC
.	TRBV15	TRBJ1-1	TRBD1	CATSSYRDRDPFF	TGTGCCACCAGCTCATACCGGGACAGGGATCCTTTCTTT
.	TRBV3-1/TRBV3-2	TRBJ2-1	TRBD2	CATLGLADEQFF	TGTGCCACTCTCGGACTAGCCGATGAGCAGTTCTTC
.	TRBV4-1	TRBJ2-7	.	CASSQVGEQYF	TGCGCCAGCAGCCAAGTTGGCGAGCAGTACTTC
.	TRBV15	TRBJ2-1	.	CATSGRDSYNEQFF	TGTGCCACCAGCGGCCGGGACTCATACAATGAGCAGTTCTTC
.	TRBV6-5	TRBJ1-2	.	CASSYRRNYGYTF	TGTGCCAGCAGTTACAGGCGGAACTATGGCTACACCTTC
.	TRBV28	TRBJ1-2	.	CASSLVIGSYGYTF	TGTGCCAGCAGTTTAGTCATAGGGAGCTATGGCTACACCTTC
.	TRBV2	TRBJ1-6	.	CATEQDRNNNSPLHF	TGTGCCACCGAGCAAGACAGGAATAACAATTCACCCCTCCACTTT
.	TRBV14	TRBJ1-4	.	CASSRADEKLFF	TGTGCCAGCAGCCGGGCCGATGAAAAACTGTTTTTT
.	TRBV27	TRBJ2-5	.	CASRAVGVRGETQYF	TGTGCCAGCAGGGCCGTGGGGGTCCGGGGAGAGACCCAGTACTTC
.	TRBV7-9	TRBJ2-1	.	CASSPIRSAIREQFF	TGTGCCAGCAGCCCGATCCGGTCGGCTATACGAGAGCAGTTCTTC
.	TRBV7-6	TRBJ2-4	.	CASSLGAGYDIQYF	TGTGCCAGCAGCTTAGGGGCCGGCTATGACATTCAGTACTTC
.	TRBV2	TRBJ2-7	TRBD1	CASGEQGAYEQYF	TGTGCCAGCGGGGAACAGGGGGCTTACGAGCAGTACTTC
.	TRBV19	TRBJ1-1	TRBD1	CASTTGRGRAEAFF	TGTGCCAGTACCACAGGCAGGGGGAGGGCTGAAGCTTTCTTT